Detailed here is one T cell receptor (beta chain). Its target is not known. This specimen comes from a study of T cells expressing NK-cell markers. Turning to the study itself: HCMV serostatus: most of the eight sequenced donors positive, one negative.

TCRdb re-called the 5' RACE reads and shows each CDR3 protein once, DNA omitted. The sample table includes 500,000 to 600,000 distinct CDR3 sequences. Study conclusions and caveats: The share of CD8+ T cells held by dominant NKG2C+ clonotypes was roughly 1.0-8% in about 6 donors. Four donors showed these clonotypes also leading the CD3+CD56-NKG2C+ fraction.

Germline V gives CDR1 MNHNS, CDR2 SASEGT. CDR3 length: 16 residues. The specimen was blood T cells: a sorted CD56 or NKG2C T cell subset, CD4+ or CD8+ T cells, or bulk PBMC T cells (not recorded which). This TCR came from a young man in good health. V is TRBV6-1 and J is TRBJ1-6. This CDR3 reads CASSRRPTFSNSPLHF.